This TCR beta chain was recorded in a study of shared clonotypes between healthy human individuals. A note on this clone: Its antigen remains unknown.

The germline V gene has CDR1 SGHTA and CDR2 FQGNSA. Trimming pared 6 bases from V and 4 bases from J, leaving 9 bases between. The CDR3 is made up of 13 amino acids. Data came from immunoSEQ multiplex PCR; TCRdb stores just in-frame clones and leaves some out. The sample shows about 2 million clones, roughly 95% of them seen only once. Findings of the study overall: Relative to their counterparts shared across all four donors, non-shared clonotypes exhibited diminished generation probabilities. For sorted subsets, rarefaction showed incomplete sequencing despite large depth. Sampling involved blood alone; tissue repertoires likely differ.

The source is a man aged 18 to 29 in good health. The chain couples TRBV7-2 to TRBJ1-4; D uncertain. Sequenced input: naive CD4+ T cells sorted from blood. The subset was: CD45RA+ positively selected. CDR3 protein: CASSAWGNEKLFF. In nucleotides, the CDR3 is TGTGCCAGCAGTGCGTGGGGTAATGAAAAACTGTTTTTT.